This TCR beta chain was found in a study of blood T cell repertoires in COVID-19. Clones were sequenced by immunoSEQ multiplex PCR, and TCRdb holds only the in-frame ones, with some missing. Of 200,000 to 250,000 clones listed, roughly 76% are singletons. The CDR3 is 14 residues long. CDR1 SGHVS and CDR2 FQNEAQ come from the germline V gene. The V end lost 5 bases, the J end lost 6 bases, and 14 bases lay between the germline ends. The chain couples TRBV7-8 to TRBJ1-5, with D perhaps matching TRBD1 (5 bases). The origin of this receptor is a woman aged 80 or over with COVID-19, enrolled during active disease. Input material: peripheral blood. The CDR3 bases are TGTGCCAGCAGCCCCACCAGGGTTACTCAGCCCCAGCATTTT. Its protein is CASSPTRVTQPQHF. The full variable domain, rest sourced from reference TRBV7-8 and TRBJ1-5, is GAGVSQSPRYKVAKRGQDVALRCDPISGHVSLFWYQQALGQGPEFLTYFQNEAQLDKSGLPSDRFFAERPEGSVSTLKIQRTQQEDSAVYLCASSPTRVTQPQHFGDGTRLSIL.